The source of this T cell receptor (beta chain) is a study of beta chain features in type 1 diabetes listed by TCRdb under 2018. A note on the overall study: Patients and healthy donors did not differ in mean age, gender distribution, total cell number or subset yield. The study compared TCRB repertoires of sorted circulating CD4+ T cell subsets between recently diagnosed type 1 diabetes patients and matched healthy donors. A total of roughly 98,000,000 sorted cells were examined across all samples, and RNA yield correlated strongly with the number of cells per subset. Whereas all 30 or so donors provided naive and central memory subsets, regulatory and stem cell-like memory subsets were isolated from just 8 patients and roughly 8 healthy donors. General findings and caveats noted by the study authors: At VDJ recombination sites, type 1 diabetes patients had fewer insertions and more deleted nucleotides, which implies abnormalities in thymic rearrangement. Only small numbers of individuals were included in the HLA sub-analyses, which left unresolved whether HLA type had any influence on TCRB rearrangement. Type 1 diabetes patients showed a moderate but significant shortening of TCRB CDR3 length in all four CD4+ subsets. Because cDNA rather than genomic DNA was sequenced, highly expressing activated cells could have been over-represented, although no difference in activation and CD3 levels was found between groups. The naive, central memory and regulatory TCRB repertoires appeared to resemble one another more closely among patients than among healthy donors. PCR might favor shorter templates, but patient and control samples were amplified and corrected together, so any skew would affect both groups equally.

Concerning this clone: Which antigen it targets is not known. No base-level quality is on record; no much larger clone is a single base apart.

The CDR3 contains 15 residues, cysteine and phenylalanine counted. CDR3 DNA only is kept here, 45 bases in frame from base 1. The germline V gene encodes CDR1 SGHRS and CDR2 YFSETQ. V ends up 2 bases short and J 1 base short, with an unmatched junction base count of 6. A single peripheral blood draw of 95 to 150 mL on average was collected from each donor into heparinised tubes. A BD FACSAria II and a panel including CD45RO, CCR7, CD25, CD127, CD95 and CD27 were used to sort naive, central memory, regulatory and stem cell-like memory CD4+ T cells. Every sorted population had a purity above 98%. PBMCs were isolated right away by Lymphoprep density gradient centrifugation and were stained directly, without culture. Samples were stained and sorted in pairs, with one healthy donor and one patient per experiment, so that batch effects were minimized. All of the isolated RNA was reverse transcribed with the High Capacity cDNA Reverse Transcription Kit, so expressed TCRB transcripts were sequenced. Deep immunoSEQ sequencing was performed on naive, central memory and regulatory T cell samples, with an average of around 3.5 million total reads per sample. After sorted cells were lysed in RLT buffer, RNA was extracted with DNase-treated RNeasy Micro or Mini kits, with the choice depending on cell number. To prevent cross-contamination, each cell subset was processed individually, whereas patient and healthy donor samples were processed jointly. The immunoSEQ multiplex PCR was used to amplify TCRB sequences from cDNA, generating 87-bp fragments that spanned the CDR3 region. The amplicons were sequenced using the Illumina HiSeq platform. As for the original processing: PCR bias was corrected computationally using synthetic template baselines, and reads within Hamming distance 2 were collapsed, with unmergeable singletons discarded. Reads were aligned against IMGT to assign V, D and J genes, CDR3 length and insertions or deletions at six rearrangement sites. Within each subset, clonotype counts were normalized to the number of sorted cells before true diversity and Gini coefficients were calculated with the tcR R package. The overlap coefficient, calculated on TCRB nucleotide sequences, was used to measure repertoire sharing. As a proxy for the pre-selection repertoire, out-of-frame TCRB sequences from naive cells were analyzed. TCRdb obtained this table from immuneACCESS and retained in-frame rearrangements with V and J assigned. These tables miss some clones; where compared with another copy, unresolved V genes account for less than half of the shortfall, and the remainder is unexplained. V and J calls and clone size are given by that table; D and trimming were obtained from the DNA. In this sample the table shows around 350,000 clones, over 9.5% of which occur a single time. The ten largest clones represent more than 0.015% of the sample.

Sequenced: naive CD4+ T cells from blood. Taken with the paper, the label for cell subset or site translates to: true naive CD4+ T cells. This clonotype was sampled from a man between 18 and 29 years old in good health. The chain uses TRBV5-1 and TRBJ2-7; 7 central bases correspond to TRBD2. The CDR3 loop reads CASSFSPGGSYEQYF. The base sequence is TGCGCCAGCAGCTTCTCCCCCGGGGGGTCCTACGAGCAGTACTTC.